This T cell receptor (beta chain) was sequenced in a study of blood T cell repertoires in COVID-19 (dated by TCRdb to the early 2020s). Notes on the research overall: Samples from collaborators originated in the United States, Italy and Spain and spanned both the acute and convalescent phases of COVID-19. The prospective study material was composed of cDNA or gDNA derived from T cells, B-cell-depleted T cells, or PBMCs. The dataset comprised deeply sampled blood TCRbeta repertoires from subjects exposed to, actively infected with, or recovered from COVID-19. A freely available public database, intended as a resource for researchers studying the immune response to SARS-CoV-2, is where the repertoires were released. Samples came from the ongoing ImmuneRACE study (first 160 participants) plus 1,254 subjects from 6 global collaborators. The sample metadata nearly always contained a de-identified subject ID, COVID-19 status, age in years and sex. Where HLA class I and class II types were available, the types were taken from metadata supplied by the sample provider, not from assay-based typing.

On this clone: Its antigen remains undetermined. No qualities accompany the bases; no much larger clone lies one base away.

TCRbeta CDR3 regions were amplified from genomic DNA by means of the immunoSEQ Assay, a bias-controlled multiplex PCR. The source study handled its data this way. The number of nucleated cells in each sample was estimated by amplification of reference gene primers within the assay. Sequence reads were collapsed and filtered to measure the absolute abundance of every unique TCRbeta CDR3 rearrangement. For each sample, productive Simpson clonality was calculated by taking the square root of Simpson's diversity index across productive rearrangements. TCRdb took over this immuneACCESS table, retaining in-frame rearrangements with V and J assigned. Such tables are incomplete; in checked studies, under half of the missing clones stem from an unresolved V gene, and the remainder is unexplained. V and J calls and clone size come straight from that table; D and trimming were deduced from the DNA. Across this sample there are about 350,000 clones, with 85% to 90% seen only once. In total, the top ten clones hold just over 1% of the sample.

The paper as a whole reports these results and caveats: How much clinical and demographic metadata was included differed by source and by participant, and the metadata was provided uncurated.

A distance of 9 bases separates the germline ends of V and J, which lose 3 bases and 3 bases respectively. CDR3 length: 13 amino acids, cysteine to phenylalanine. The sequence is cut down to CDR3 DNA, 39 bases in frame from base 1. Enrolling through a virtual design, the prospective study's participants ranged in age from roughly 18 to 95 years and lived across some 23 United States geographic areas. In the prospective study, cohorts were assigned on the basis of participant-reported clinical history obtained from a screening survey and a study questionnaire. Exposed participants had been in contact with someone with a PCR-confirmed or clinician-diagnosed COVID-19 case within 2 weeks of study entry. Each participant in the prospective study had whole blood, serum and a nasopharyngeal or oropharyngeal swab collected by mobile phlebotomists. Prospective study participants could optionally give additional blood draws and questionnaires over an approximately two-month period. Blood samples from the prospective study were shipped frozen or at room temperature prior to DNA extraction.

This TCR was sampled from a woman aged 25 to 39 who had been exposed to COVID-19. The chain couples TRBV12-3 or TRBV12-4 to TRBJ2-7; matching of 5 bases hints at TRBD2 as the D gene. Sequenced: PBMCs or T cells enriched from blood (not recorded which). The CDR3 sequence is CASSLDSHYEQYF. At the DNA level, the sequence is TGTGCCAGCAGTTTGGACTCTCACTACGAGCAGTACTTC.